This T cell receptor beta chain was sequenced during a study of cytomegalovirus exposure and HLA in healthy donors. Study-wide results and limits: Sequencing depth across donors, presence/absence analyses assumed, was roughly uniform. Within a later analysis, the majority of CMV-associated TCR beta chains appeared HLA-restricted. An ancestry cluster, one associated with Asian ancestry, reportedly showed fewer N-insertions than the approximately 660-donor mean in a later analysis.

PCR employed 60 Vbeta and 13 Jbeta primers. Repertoires were generated with immunoSEQ multiplex PCR, while TCRdb's copy carries only in-frame clones and drops some. The data hold over 150,000 clones, with 70% to 80% observed a single time. This clone was recorded a few times. Its specificity is unknown. Germline CDR1 and CDR2: MDHEN and SYDVKM. The V gene lost 7 bases and the J gene lost 2 bases, with 11 bases spanning the gap. The length of the CDR3 is 13 residues. The chain joins TRBV28 to TRBJ1-2; the D gene is possibly TRBD1 (5 bases). The sample was PBMCs. The clonotype was recovered from a male donor in good health and CMV-seronegative. CDR3 bases: TGTGCCAGCACCTCACAGGCAAACTATGGCTACACCTTC. This translates into CASTSQANYGYTF.